This TCR beta chain is drawn from a study of blood T cell repertoires in COVID-19. Turning to the study itself: Italy, Spain and the United States were the sources of the convalescent and acute COVID-19 samples.

V lost 2 bases and J lost 8; bases outside the gene matches: 11. Germline-derived CDR1 and CDR2 are SQVTM and ANQGSEA. There are 14 residues in the CDR3. Source study methods: It was from reference gene primer amplification that nucleated cell counts were estimated. TCRdb's table, derived via immunoSEQ multiplex PCR, lists solely in-frame clones and lacks some. V, J and clone size are taken as reported in that table, and D and trimming were inferred from the DNA itself. The sample holds around 250,000 clones, over 80% seen once. The J gene is TRBJ1-2, the V gene TRBV29-1; 7 positions match TRBD1. This TCR came from a woman in her 70s with COVID-19, enrolled during active disease. The specimen sequenced was peripheral blood. The CDR3 coding sequence is TGCAGCGTTGAACCTCGACAGGGCCCAAACGGCTACACCTTC. Translated, it gives CSVEPRQGPNGYTF.